A selection of T cell receptor beta chains follows, all from one sample in a study of T cells after yellow fever vaccination. TCRdb reprocessed the 5' RACE reads with MiXCR, giving one entry per CDR3 protein. The table has hundreds of thousands of distinct CDR3 sequences, roughly an eighth seen once. Sample: PBMCs, taken on the day of the yellow fever booster vaccination. These receptors all stem from a man aged 25 to 40 who received the YFV17D yellow fever vaccine. Each CDR3 is given with its conserved first and last residue. Each record gives: J gene, clone size, V gene, D gene, CDR3 protein, CDR3 DNA. D genes are given only for firm matches. Clone size is stated in some rows and not others, as once, few, many or a class when expanded.

j_call: TRBJ2-1
clone_size: few
v_call: TRBV20-1
d_call: TRBD1
cdr3_aa: CSASGQGGGYSYNEQFF
cdr3_nt: TGCAGTGCATCGGGACAGGGAGGCGGGTACTCCTACAATGAGCAGTTCTTC

j_call: TRBJ2-1
clone_size: NA
v_call: TRBV29-1
d_call: NA
cdr3_aa: CSVTDGSNEQFF
cdr3_nt: TGCAGCGTGACGGACGGTAGTAATGAGCAGTTCTTC

j_call: TRBJ2-2
clone_size: few
v_call: TRBV5-4
d_call: NA
cdr3_aa: CASSSEGLNTGELFF
cdr3_nt: TGTGCCAGCAGCTCGGAGGGACTGAACACCGGGGAGCTGTTTTTT

j_call: TRBJ2-4
clone_size: few
v_call: TRBV20-1
d_call: NA
cdr3_aa: CSASGVAKNIQYF
cdr3_nt: TGCAGTGCTTCGGGTGTAGCCAAAAACATTCAGTACTTC

j_call: TRBJ1-1
clone_size: few
v_call: TRBV20-1
d_call: NA
cdr3_aa: CSATDSQNTEAFF
cdr3_nt: TGCAGTGCCACGGACAGCCAGAACACTGAAGCTTTCTTT

j_call: TRBJ2-5
clone_size: few
v_call: TRBV23-1
d_call: TRBD1
cdr3_aa: CASSQSPVDRRETQYF
cdr3_nt: TGCGCCAGCAGTCAATCGCCGGTGGACAGGAGGGAGACCCAGTACTTC

j_call: TRBJ2-2
clone_size: many
v_call: TRBV29-1
d_call: NA
cdr3_aa: CSSLENTGELFF
cdr3_nt: TGCAGCTCGCTCGAGAACACCGGGGAGCTGTTTTTT

j_call: TRBJ2-2
clone_size: NA
v_call: TRBV24-1
d_call: NA
cdr3_aa: CATDSGLNTGELFF
cdr3_nt: TGTGCCACCGACTCGGGACTGAACACCGGGGAGCTGTTTTTT

j_call: TRBJ2-2
clone_size: few
v_call: TRBV15
d_call: TRBD2
cdr3_aa: CATDAGVRTGELFF
cdr3_nt: TGTGCCACCGACGCGGGAGTGCGCACCGGGGAGCTGTTTTTT

j_call: TRBJ2-1
clone_size: NA
v_call: TRBV12-3/TRBV12-4
d_call: TRBD2
cdr3_aa: CASTTTSGRAYEQFF
cdr3_nt: TGTGCCAGCACCACCACTAGCGGGAGGGCCTATGAGCAGTTCTTC

j_call: TRBJ2-5
clone_size: few
v_call: TRBV12-3/TRBV12-4
d_call: TRBD1
cdr3_aa: CASSRGQGHDF
cdr3_nt: TGTGCCAGCAGTCGCGGACAGGGCCACGACTTC

j_call: TRBJ2-7
clone_size: few
v_call: TRBV7-2
d_call: TRBD1
cdr3_aa: CASSLAYGQVLNEQYF
cdr3_nt: TGTGCCAGCAGCTTAGCATACGGACAGGTTCTCAACGAGCAGTACTTC

j_call: TRBJ2-7
clone_size: many
v_call: TRBV20-1
d_call: NA
cdr3_aa: CSAREILAISSYEQYF
cdr3_nt: TGCAGTGCTAGGGAAATCCTAGCGATCAGCTCCTACGAGCAGTACTTC

j_call: TRBJ2-7
clone_size: NA
v_call: TRBV5-1
d_call: TRBD1
cdr3_aa: CASSFLTGDIYEQYF
cdr3_nt: TGCGCCAGCAGCTTCTTGACAGGGGATATTTACGAGCAGTACTTC

j_call: TRBJ1-2
clone_size: NA
v_call: TRBV12-3/TRBV12-4
d_call: NA
cdr3_aa: CASSSGATRGYTF
cdr3_nt: TGTGCCAGCAGTTCGGGGGCGACAAGGGGCTACACCTTC

j_call: TRBJ2-1
clone_size: NA
v_call: TRBV28
d_call: NA
cdr3_aa: CASSFRNNEQFF
cdr3_nt: TGTGCCAGCAGTTTCCGGAACAATGAGCAGTTCTTC

j_call: TRBJ1-2
clone_size: few
v_call: TRBV27
d_call: NA
cdr3_aa: CASSLIGTPADGYTF
cdr3_nt: TGTGCCAGCAGCCTTATAGGGACACCGGCCGATGGCTACACCTTC

j_call: TRBJ2-1
clone_size: few
v_call: TRBV9
d_call: NA
cdr3_aa: CASRPGLSYNEQFF
cdr3_nt: TGTGCCAGCAGGCCGGGCCTTTCCTACAATGAGCAGTTCTTC

j_call: TRBJ2-2
clone_size: few
v_call: TRBV5-6
d_call: NA
cdr3_aa: CASSHPRTANTGELFF
cdr3_nt: TGTGCCAGCAGCCACCCGCGGACGGCGAACACCGGGGAGCTGTTTTTT

j_call: TRBJ1-5
clone_size: NA
v_call: TRBV5-4
d_call: TRBD1
cdr3_aa: CASSKWTGGDQPQHF
cdr3_nt: TGTGCCAGCAGCAAATGGACAGGGGGGGATCAGCCCCAGCATTTT

j_call: TRBJ1-2
clone_size: few
v_call: TRBV10-2
d_call: NA
cdr3_aa: CASRARTARGYTF
cdr3_nt: TGCGCCAGCAGGGCCCGGACCGCTCGTGGCTACACCTTC

j_call: TRBJ2-1
clone_size: few
v_call: TRBV5-1
d_call: TRBD1
cdr3_aa: CASSLGQGDNEQFF
cdr3_nt: TGCGCCAGCAGCTTGGGACAGGGAGATAATGAGCAGTTCTTC

j_call: TRBJ2-2
clone_size: NA
v_call: TRBV7-2
d_call: TRBD2
cdr3_aa: CASSLYSGSIPGELFF
cdr3_nt: TGTGCCAGCAGCTTATACAGCGGGAGTATCCCCGGGGAGCTGTTTTTT

j_call: TRBJ1-3
clone_size: NA
v_call: TRBV4-2
d_call: NA
cdr3_aa: CASSQDIGSSGNTIYF
cdr3_nt: TGTGCCAGCAGCCAAGATATTGGGTCCTCTGGAAACACCATATATTTT